The following is a T cell receptor (beta chain) sequence with its context. TCRdb's copy holds only in-frame clones and misses some; the assay was immunoSEQ multiplex PCR. The sample yields about 350,000 clones, around nine tenths seen once. This entry belongs to a study of blood T cell repertoires in COVID-19. Study-wide context: In each case, the material was cDNA or gDNA derived from T cells, B-cell-depleted T cells, or PBMCs.

Trimming cost V 3 bases and J 10 bases, with 13 bases left between them. There are 13 residues in the CDR3. The germline gives CDR1 SGHTA, CDR2 FQGNSA. The chain uses TRBV7-2 and TRBJ1-5; D gene uncertain. The sequencing sample was made of peripheral blood. The sequence was obtained from a woman in her sixties with COVID-19, enrolled during active disease. The CDR3 DNA reads as TGTGCCAGCAGCTTGGGGAGGGAGAGCCCCCAGCATTTT. Residues: CASSLGRESPQHF.